This is a list of T cell receptor beta chains from one sample in a study of OX40 agonist ivuxolimab in advanced cancers. Generated by immunoSEQ multiplex PCR, the TCRdb table keeps only in-frame clones and is missing some. The profile shows about 45,000 clones, more than 80% of them singletons. The sequencing used CD4+ or CD8+ T cells sorted from blood, collected in a trial of the OX40 agonist ivuxolimab. The receptor set was obtained from an adult with an advanced solid tumor such as melanoma, head and neck, liver or kidney cancer. Each CDR3 is given with its conserved first and last residue. D genes are given only for firm matches. Clone size is shown for a subset of rows, as once, few, many or a class of expanded clone.

size,V,J,D,DNA,CDR3
once,TRBV6-5,TRBJ1-3,.,TGTGCCAGCAGTTACTCGAGCGGAGCTGGAAACACCATATATTTT,CASSYSSGAGNTIYF
.,TRBV19,TRBJ2-1,TRBD2,TGTGCCAGTAGTATTCCCCTTAGCGGGAGGGCCATAGATGAGCAGTTCTTC,CASSIPLSGRAIDEQFF
.,TRBV11-2,TRBJ2-2,.,TGTGCCACCCGACTCTTCGGGAACACCGGGGAGCTGTTTTTT,CATRLFGNTGELFF
.,TRBV15,TRBJ2-7,.,TGTGCCACCAGCATAGGGGTCGAGCAGTACTTC,CATSIGVEQYF
.,TRBV15,TRBJ1-2,TRBD1,TGTGCCACCGGGACAGGGAATGGCTACACCTTC,CATGTGNGYTF
.,TRBV4-1,TRBJ2-7,TRBD2,TGCGCCAGCAGCCACGCAGGGACTAGCGTGAACTACGAGCAGTACTTC,CASSHAGTSVNYEQYF
.,TRBV25-1,TRBJ2-1,TRBD1,TGTGCCAGCAGTGACCGGGACAGGGTTTACAATGAGCAGTTCTTC,CASSDRDRVYNEQFF
.,TRBV6-9,TRBJ2-7,.,TGTGCCAGCAGTTGGCCCGAGCAGTACTTC,CASSWPEQYF
.,TRBV27,TRBJ1-5,.,TGTGCCAGCAGTATACGGGGTTATAGCAATCAGCCCCAGCATTTT,CASSIRGYSNQPQHF
.,TRBV7-6,TRBJ2-7,TRBD1,TGTGCCAGCAGCTTATGGGACAGGGGATTTGGGGAGCAGTACTTC,CASSLWDRGFGEQYF
once,TRBV18,TRBJ1-3,TRBD1,TGTGCCAGCTCACCCCCCGGGACAGTTAAACCTGGAAACACCATATATTTT,CASSPPGTVKPGNTIYF
once,TRBV27,TRBJ2-3,.,TGTGCCAGCAGTTTACTGGGGGGTTCCCAGGATACGCAGTATTTT,CASSLLGGSQDTQYF
.,TRBV27,TRBJ2-5,.,TGTGCCAGCAGTTTACCGGGCAGAGAGACCCAGTACTTC,CASSLPGRETQYF
.,TRBV13,TRBJ2-7,TRBD1,TGTGCCAGCAGCGTCGGGACAGGGAACTACGAGCAGTACTTC,CASSVGTGNYEQYF
.,TRBV6-1,TRBJ2-1,.,TGTGCCAGCAGTGAAGGGGGGAATGAGCAGTTCTTC,CASSEGGNEQFF
.,TRBV5-6,TRBJ2-2,.,TGTGCCAGCAGCTTGGGACACCCGGACACCGGGGAGCTGTTTTTT,CASSLGHPDTGELFF
.,TRBV11-2,TRBJ2-3,.,TGTGCCAGCAGCTTATGGTTGGAGCCACCCACAGATACGCAGTATTTT,CASSLWLEPPTDTQYF
.,TRBV30,TRBJ2-7,TRBD2,TGTGCCTGGAGTAGTTGGGGGCTAGGGACTAGCGGGCATTACTCCTACGAGCAGTACTTC,CAWSSWGLGTSGHYSYEQYF
.,TRBV11-2,TRBJ2-7,TRBD2,TGTGCCAGCAGCTTAGACCCTAGCGGCTCCTACGAGCAGTACTTC,CASSLDPSGSYEQYF
.,TRBV5-3,TRBJ2-2,TRBD1,TGTGCCAGAAGCCTCCAGGACAGGGGGCTCGGGGAGCTGTTTTTT,CARSLQDRGLGELFF
.,TRBV27,TRBJ1-1,TRBD1,TGTGCCAGCAGTTTACACCGTCCAGGGGGCCGGGCTGAAGCTTTCTTT,CASSLHRPGGRAEAFF
.,TRBV27,TRBJ2-7,TRBD1,TGTGCCAGCAGTTTAAAGGACAGGGTTAGGGAGCAGTACTTC,CASSLKDRVREQYF
.,TRBV7-6,TRBJ2-1,.,TGTGCCAGCACCTTTGGGCAGTACAATGAGCAGTTCTTC,CASTFGQYNEQFF
.,TRBV7-9,TRBJ2-2,.,TGTGCCAGCAGCACGGGGAACGTTCCGGCCGGGGAGCTGTTTTTT,CASSTGNVPAGELFF
once,TRBV30,TRBJ1-2,.,TGTGCCTGGAGTGCCCTTTGGCGGCCCATCGGGAGGTATGGCTACACCTTC,CAWSALWRPIGRYGYTF
.,TRBV2,TRBJ1-1,.,TGTGCCAGCAGTGTGGCAGGAATCGGGACTGAAGCTTTCTTT,CASSVAGIGTEAFF
.,TRBV7-9,TRBJ2-3,.,TGTGCCAGCAGCTTAGTCAAAGGACTGGGCACAGATACGCAGTATTTT,CASSLVKGLGTDTQYF
.,TRBV27,TRBJ2-7,.,TGTGCCAGCAGACCTCCGGGGGGCCGCGAGCAGTACTTC,CASRPPGGREQYF
.,TRBV4-1,TRBJ2-7,.,TGCGCCAGCAGCCAAGTCGTCTCCAAAGCGGCCTACGAGCAGTACTTC,CASSQVVSKAAYEQYF
.,TRBV10-3,TRBJ1-5,.,TGTGCCATCAGTGAGTCGGGAGGGGCGGGACAGCCCCAGCATTTT,CAISESGGAGQPQHF
.,TRBV27,TRBJ2-3,.,TGTGCCAGCAGTTTAGGGTCGGCAGATACGCAGTATTTT,CASSLGSADTQYF
.,TRBV2,TRBJ1-2,.,TGTGCCAGCAGTGACGGGGGGAACTATGGCTACACCTTC,CASSDGGNYGYTF
.,TRBV5-6,TRBJ1-1,.,TGTGCCAGCAGCCAGGGTAGGGGTGGCACTGAAGCTTTCTTT,CASSQGRGGTEAFF
.,TRBV7-9,TRBJ2-7,TRBD1,TGTGCCAGCAGCTTAAAGGGGGGGGACAGGGCCTCCTACGAGCAGTACTTC,CASSLKGGDRASYEQYF
.,TRBV9,TRBJ1-2,.,TGTGCCAGCAGCGTAGGGCTAGATCAAGGCTACACCTTC,CASSVGLDQGYTF
.,TRBV7-9,TRBJ1-1,.,TGTGCCAGCAGCTGGGGGACTGAAGCTTTCTTT,CASSWGTEAFF
few,TRBV6-5,TRBJ1-5,TRBD1,TGTGCCAGCAGTTCACAGGGGAACGGGGGACAGCCCCAGCATTTT,CASSSQGNGGQPQHF
.,TRBV6-4,TRBJ2-1,.,TGTGCCAGCAGTGCCCTGACAGCTCGGAGCTCCTACAATGAGCAGTTCTTC,CASSALTARSSYNEQFF
.,TRBV19,TRBJ2-2,TRBD1,TGTGCCAGTAGTATAGGCCGAGGACAGGTTCAAAACACCGGGGAGCTGTTTTTT,CASSIGRGQVQNTGELFF
.,TRBV27,TRBJ2-1,TRBD2,TGTGCCAGCAGTTTACCCGGGGGGGGTTACAATGAGCAGTTCTTC,CASSLPGGGYNEQFF
.,TRBV7-9,TRBJ2-1,TRBD2,TGTGCCAGCAGCTCAACCCTAGCGGGGTATGAGCAGTTCTTC,CASSSTLAGYEQFF
.,TRBV4-2,TRBJ1-1,TRBD1,TGTGCCAGCAGCCCCGGGACAGCCGAAGCTTTCTTT,CASSPGTAEAFF
.,TRBV7-8,TRBJ2-3,TRBD2,TGTGCCAGCAGCTTATGGGGGAGGGCCAGCACAGATACGCAGTATTTT,CASSLWGRASTDTQYF
.,TRBV13,TRBJ2-5,.,TGTGCCAGCAGCTTTTCCGGACTAAAAGAGACCCAGTACTTC,CASSFSGLKETQYF